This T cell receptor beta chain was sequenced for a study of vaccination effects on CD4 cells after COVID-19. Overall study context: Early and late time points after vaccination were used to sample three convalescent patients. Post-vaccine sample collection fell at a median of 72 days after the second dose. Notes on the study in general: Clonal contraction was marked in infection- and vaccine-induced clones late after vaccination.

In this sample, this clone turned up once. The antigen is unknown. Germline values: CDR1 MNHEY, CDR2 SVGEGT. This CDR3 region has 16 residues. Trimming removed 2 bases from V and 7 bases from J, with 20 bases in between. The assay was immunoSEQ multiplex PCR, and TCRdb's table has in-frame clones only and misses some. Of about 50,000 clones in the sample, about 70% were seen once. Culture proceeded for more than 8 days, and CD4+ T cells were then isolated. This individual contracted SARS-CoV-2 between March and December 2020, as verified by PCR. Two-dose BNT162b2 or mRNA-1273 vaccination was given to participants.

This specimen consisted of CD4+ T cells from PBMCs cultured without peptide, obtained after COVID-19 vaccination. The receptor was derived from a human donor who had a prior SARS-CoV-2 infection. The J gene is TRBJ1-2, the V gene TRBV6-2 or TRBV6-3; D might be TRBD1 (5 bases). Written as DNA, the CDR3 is TGTGCCAGCAGTTACCAGGAACAGGTTCAAATTAGTGGCTACACCTTC. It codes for CASSYQEQVQISGYTF.